This T cell receptor (beta chain) was obtained from a study of response to subunit inactivated influenza vaccine. Study results and limitations: Authors suggested few new T cells are recruited by each seasonal influenza vaccination.

Of note for this clonotype: The target antigen is unknown.

This CDR3 region has 13 residues. The V end lost 6 bases, the J end lost 3 bases, and 12 bases lay between the germline ends. TCRdb reprocessed the RT-PCR reads with MiXCR, giving one entry per CDR3 protein. Among some 600,000 distinct CDR3 sequences listed, approximately 14% were seen once. The V gene is TRBV12-3 or TRBV12-4, the J gene TRBJ2-7; D remains ambiguous. The receptor comes from a middle-aged man who received an inactivated influenza vaccine. The specimen was PBMCs from blood, collected 14 to 15 days before vaccination. The CDR3 DNA reads TGTGCCAGCAGCATGTCCCGGCACTACGAGCAGTACTTC. Its translation: CASSMSRHYEQYF.